The 25 T cell receptor beta chains given below trace back to one sample, sequenced in a study of cytomegalovirus exposure and HLA in healthy donors. Primers for the PCR totalled 60 Vbeta and 13 Jbeta. Clones were sequenced by immunoSEQ multiplex PCR, and TCRdb holds only the in-frame ones, with some missing. The sample has about 94,000 clones; roughly 80% are singletons. Sequenced material: PBMCs. Receptors originate from a male donor in good health and CMV-seronegative.

The rearrangement uses TRBV7-2 and TRBJ2-2; the D gene is possibly TRBD2 (6 bases). Germline V gene data show CDR1 as SGHTA and CDR2 as FQGNSA. CDR3 length equals 16 residues. Trimming pared 5 bases from V and 1 base from J, leaving 14 bases between. Here the CDR3 DNA reads TGTGCCAGCAGCCCAACGGGGACTGTGAACACCGGGGAGCTGTTTTTT. Residues: CASSPTGTVNTGELFF. The full variable domain, its missing parts supplied by reference TRBV7-2 and TRBJ2-2, is GAGVSQSPSNKVTEKGKDVELRCDPISGHTALYWYRQSLGQGLEFLIYFQGNSAPDKSGLPSDRFSAERTGGSVSTLTIQRTQQEDSAVYLCASSPTGTVNTGELFFGEGSRLTVL.

The gene calls are TRBV7-7 and TRBJ1-6, with 7 bases aligning to TRBD1. Germline V CDR1 and CDR2: SSHAT, FNYEAQ (reference sequence). The CDR3 has 20 residues. V gave up 1 base and J gave up 0 bases; unmatched junction bases: 12. The CDR3: CASSLGWDSPSSSYNSPLHF. The CDR3 DNA sequence: TGTGCCAGCAGCTTAGGCTGGGACAGCCCTTCGAGCTCCTATAATTCACCCCTCCACTTT.

The chain couples TRBV15 to TRBJ1-1; D unresolved. Germline assignment: CDR1 LNHNV and CDR2 YYDKDF (reference sequence). CDR3 length: 13 amino acids. V lost 5 bases and J 4 bases, leaving 11 bases between the germline ends. CDR3 protein: CATSLRLSTEAFF. Written as DNA, the CDR3 is TGTGCCACCAGCCTGAGGCTGAGCACTGAAGCTTTCTTT.

The V and J genes are TRBV5-6 and TRBJ2-7, with 9 nucleotides matching TRBD1. CDR1 is SGHDT, CDR2 YYEEEE, per germline. The CDR3 is 16 amino acids. Trimming cost V 4 bases and J 6 bases; bases outside gene matches: 14. The CDR3 here is CASSPVPGQGNREQYF. The CDR3 bases are TGTGCCAGCAGCCCCGTCCCGGGACAGGGAAATCGCGAGCAGTACTTC. Together with reference TRBV5-6 and TRBJ2-7, the CDR3 gives the full variable domain: DAGVTQSPTHLIKTRGQQVTLRCSPKSGHDTVSWYQQALGQGPQFIFQYYEEEERQRGNFPDRFSGHQFPNYSSELNVNALLLGDSALYLCASSPVPGQGNREQYFGPGTRLTVT.

The chain employs TRBV7-2 and TRBJ1-5; possible D gene TRBD1, 5 bases. Trimming shortened V by 3 bases and J by 0 bases, and 9 bases separated the two germline ends. Per germline, CDR1 SGHTA and CDR2 FQGNSA. This CDR3 is 15 amino acids long. As DNA, the CDR3 is TGTGCCAGCAGCTTGGGGCACGGTAGCAATCAGCCCCAGCATTTT. Translating gives CASSLGHGSNQPQHF.

The V gene is TRBV6-4, the J gene TRBJ2-3; possible D gene TRBD2, 6 bases. The V and J ends lost 0 bases and 0 bases respectively, with 7 bases between them. CDR1 is MRHNA, CDR2 SNTAGT, per germline. The CDR3 totals 15 residues. CDR3 nucleotide sequence: TGTGCCAGCAGTGACTCTGCGGGGAGCACAGATACGCAGTATTTT. It codes for CASSDSAGSTDTQYF.

The V call is TRBV5-8, the J call TRBJ2-3, with D unresolved. The CDR3 runs 14 residues. Looked up from germline, CDR1 is SGHTS and CDR2 is YDEGEE. Trimming took 3 bases from V and 2 from J, leaving 10 bases between them. This chain's CDR3 is CASSSEYFTDTQYF. The CDR3 region has the DNA TGTGCCAGCAGCTCTGAGTACTTCACAGATACGCAGTATTTT.

This clone was counted a single time. The chain uses TRBV7-9 and TRBJ2-4, with D uncertain. Germline V lookup: CDR1 SEHNR, CDR2 FQNEAQ (reference sequence). The CDR3 totals 16 residues. Trimming took 4 bases from V and 1 from J, leaving 14 bases between them. CDR3 loop: CASSSQTAVAKNIQYF. The CDR3 coding sequence is TGTGCCAGCAGCTCACAAACGGCGGTGGCCAAAAACATTCAGTACTTC.

This clone was counted a few times. The V call is TRBV11-2, the J call TRBJ2-2; tentative D call: TRBD2 (5 bases). V lost 5 bases and J 7 bases, leaving 17 bases between the germline ends. The germline CDR1 and CDR2 sequences are SGHAT and FQNNGV. The CDR3 consists of 15 residues. CDR3 region: CASSPDPGTIGELFF. CDR3 in DNA: TGTGCCAGCAGCCCGGACCCGGGAACAATCGGGGAGCTGTTTTTT.

The rearrangement joins TRBV5-4 to TRBJ1-1, with 9 bases that match TRBD1. The junction had 7 bases not matched to a gene; V was cut back by 2 bases and J by 5 bases. Germline V gene sequence: CDR1 SGHNT, CDR2 YYREEE (reference sequence). CDR3 size: 15 residues. The CDR3: CASSFRDRVSTEAFF. For the CDR3, the DNA is TGTGCCAGCAGCTTCCGGGACAGGGTTAGTACTGAAGCTTTCTTT. The complete variable domain, with remaining parts taken from reference TRBV5-4 and TRBJ1-1, reads ETGVTQSPTHLIKTRGQQVTLRCSSQSGHNTVSWYQQALGQGPQFIFQYYREEENGRGNFPPRFSGLQFPNYSSELNVNALELDDSALYLCASSFRDRVSTEAFFGQGTRLTVV.

V and J are TRBV5-6 and TRBJ2-1; 13 bases are shared with TRBD2. The CDR3 runs to 15 residues. The germline CDR1 and CDR2 sequences are SGHDT and YYEEEE. The V segment lost 4 bases and the J segment 5 bases; nucleotides outside the gene matches: 3. For the CDR3, the DNA is TGTGCCAGCAGCCCGGGACTAGCGGGGCACAATGAGCAGTTCTTC. It specifies CASSPGLAGHNEQFF.

The chain couples TRBV5-1 to TRBJ1-6; 8 bases are shared with TRBD1. There are 13 residues in the CDR3. CDR1 SGHRS and CDR2 YFSETQ come from the germline V gene. The V gene end was trimmed by 6 bases and the J gene end by 7 bases; junction bases not matched to a gene: 3. CDR3 sequence reads: CASTQGGNSPLHF. The CDR3 nucleotides read TGCGCCAGCACACAGGGGGGGAATTCACCCCTCCACTTT.

This clone was recorded once. This chain uses TRBV6-5 with TRBJ1-1, with TRBD1 as a possible D gene (5 bases). Germline values: CDR1 MNHEY, CDR2 SVGAGI. The CDR3 runs to 12 residues. The CDR3 sequence: CASQGANTEAFF. The CDR3, as DNA: TGTGCTTCCCAAGGGGCGAACACTGAAGCTTTCTTT.

This clone has a single count. The gene calls are TRBV27 and TRBJ2-7; 8 positions agree with TRBD2. Trimming at V came to 8 bases and at J to 1 base, leaving 7 bases not matched to a gene. CDR1 MNHEY and CDR2 SMNVEV come from the germline V gene (reference sequence). CDR3 length: 14 amino acids. The CDR3, as DNA: TGTGCCAGCTCACCCGGGAGGGCGTCCTACGAGCAGTACTTC. Its protein is CASSPGRASYEQYF.

The chain joins TRBV29-1 to TRBJ2-7; possible D gene TRBD1, 8 bases. The V gene's germline CDR1 is SQVTM and CDR2 ANQGSEA. The CDR3 sequence is 14 residues long. Between the trimmed V and J ends, which lost 6 bases and 0 bases, there was a span of 15 bases. This CDR3 reads CSVTGGENSYEQYF. Here the CDR3 DNA reads TGCAGCGTCACAGGGGGGGAAAACTCCTACGAGCAGTACTTC.

The chain couples TRBV30 to TRBJ2-7, with 8 nucleotides matching TRBD1. The CDR3 has 12 amino acids. CDR1 GTSNPN and CDR2 SVGIG come from the germline V gene (reference sequence). The V gene end was trimmed by 2 bases and the J gene end by 4 bases; junction bases not matched to a gene: 1. The CDR3 sequence: CAWSNRGYEQYF. DNA for the CDR3: TGTGCCTGGAGTAACAGGGGGTACGAGCAGTACTTC.

The rearrangement joins TRBV4-3 to TRBJ1-1; perhaps TRBD1 as D (5 bases). The CDR3 length is 16 residues. Germline values: CDR1 LGHNA, CDR2 YSLEER. Trimming removed 1 base from V and 0 bases from J, with 12 bases in between. CDR3 nucleotides: TGCGCCAGCAGCCAAGGGGGGGGAGGGATGAACACTGAAGCTTTCTTT. It encodes CASSQGGGGMNTEAFF.

This clone was detected a few times. This sequence joins TRBV7-2 and TRBJ1-1, with D possibly TRBD1 on 5 matching bases. Germline assignment: CDR1 SGHTA and CDR2 FQGNSA. This CDR3 is 13 amino acids long. V lost 6 bases and J 4 bases, leaving 12 bases between the germline ends. CDR3 DNA: TGTGCCAGCAGTTCCTCAGGGTCCACTGAAGCTTTCTTT. Encoded protein: CASSSSGSTEAFF.

The V call is TRBV2, the J call TRBJ2-1, with 9 bases that match TRBD2. The J segment lost 2 bases and the V segment lost 8 bases, leaving 4 bases of the junction unmatched. Germline V lookup: CDR1 SNHLY, CDR2 FYNNEI. The CDR3 is 14 amino acids. The CDR3 sequence is CASPRGGPYNEQFF. The CDR3 nucleotides read TGTGCCAGCCCGCGGGGGGGTCCCTACAATGAGCAGTTCTTC.

The chain joins TRBV27 to TRBJ1-5; TRBD1 aligns across 10 bases. The V gene end was trimmed by 8 bases and the J gene end by 2 bases; junction bases not matched to a gene: 6. The CDR3 contains 15 residues. Germline CDR1 MNHEY, CDR2 SMNVEV (reference sequence). The CDR3 DNA reads as TGTGCCAGCTCCTCAGGGACAGGGGGCAATCAGCCCCAGCATTTT. This translates into CASSSGTGGNQPQHF.

V usage is TRBV19 and J usage is TRBJ1-5, with D maybe TRBD1 (6 bases). V lost 3 bases and J 0 bases, leaving 12 bases between the germline ends. Germline V gene lookup returns CDR1 LNHDA and CDR2 SQIVND (reference sequence). The CDR3 has 16 residues. DNA of the CDR3: TGTGCCAGTAGTATTAAACGACAGGCTAGCAATCAGCCCCAGCATTTT. It specifies CASSIKRQASNQPQHF. Filled out from reference TRBV19 and TRBJ1-5, the complete variable domain reads DGGITQSPKYLFRKEGQNVTLSCEQNLNHDAMYWYRQDPGQGLRLIYYSQIVNDFQKGDIAEGYSVSREKKESFPLTVTSAQKNPTAFYLCASSIKRQASNQPQHFGDGTRLSIL.

V is TRBV5-1 and J is TRBJ1-1, with 7 positions matching TRBD1. The germline V gene encodes CDR1 SGHRS and CDR2 YFSETQ. V was clipped by 2 bases and J by 8 bases; unmatched bases: 6. This CDR3 is built from 13 residues. This CDR3 reads CASSLSKTGEAFF. CDR3 coding DNA: TGCGCCAGCAGCTTAAGCAAGACAGGGGAAGCTTTCTTT.

The rearrangement uses TRBV29-1 and TRBJ1-2; weak D call: TRBD1 (5 bases). Germline CDR1 is SQVTM and CDR2 is ANQGSEA. V lost 5 bases and J lost 2, with 15 bases in between. This CDR3 spans 14 amino acids. For the CDR3, the DNA is TGCAGCGTTTCCTCCGGGGGAAGGAACTATGGCTACACCTTC. Its protein is CSVSSGGRNYGYTF.

The gene calls are TRBV2 and TRBJ2-3; 7 positions match TRBD1. Germline V gene data show CDR1 as SNHLY and CDR2 as FYNNEI. V lost 9 bases and J lost 2; bases outside the gene matches: 2. This CDR3 spans 12 amino acids. CDR3 sequence reads: CARGTATDTQYF. The CDR3 nucleotides are TGTGCCAGGGGGACAGCCACAGATACGCAGTATTTT.

Notes on this clone: Other DNA sequences from this sample encode an identical CDR3 as well. V is TRBV10-3 and J is TRBJ2-1, with 8 bases lining up with TRBD1. Trimming cost V 10 bases and J 6 bases; bases outside gene matches: 8. Germline-derived CDR1 and CDR2 are ENHRY and SYGVKD. This CDR3 comprises 13 residues. The CDR3 nucleotides are TGTGCCACCAGGCCCGGGACAGGCAATGAGCAGTTCTTC. Translating gives CATRPGTGNEQFF.